These T cell receptor beta chains were read from a single sample in a study of beta chain features in type 1 diabetes. Some clones are missing from TCRdb's copy, which holds only in-frame ones; the method was immunoSEQ multiplex PCR. The data hold 140,000 or so clones, with around 13% observed a single time. The sequencing input was central memory CD4+ T cells from blood. Source of these receptors: a man between 18 and 29 years old with type 1 diabetes. CDR3s include the opening cysteine and the closing phenylalanine or tryptophan. A D gene is named only where the DNA matches it firmly. Size is stated for part of the rows, as once, few or many counts, or as a class when the clone is expanded.

V gene	clone size	J gene	D gene	CDR3 protein	CDR3 DNA
TRBV12-5	NA	TRBJ1-3	NA	CASGLPNDAGNTIYF	TGTGCTAGTGGTTTGCCCAACGACGCTGGAAACACCATATATTTT
TRBV6-5	NA	TRBJ1-1	NA	CATRQQNTEAFF	TGTGCCACCAGACAGCAGAACACTGAAGCTTTCTTT
TRBV28	NA	TRBJ1-5	NA	CASSLVPQPQHF	TGTGCCAGCAGTTTAGTCCCCCAGCCCCAGCATTTT
TRBV15	NA	TRBJ2-5	NA	CATSRDGGQGVGQETQYF	TGTGCCACCAGCAGAGATGGGGGGCAGGGAGTGGGACAAGAGACCCAGTACTTC
TRBV7-9	NA	TRBJ2-7	NA	CASSLYPSYEQYF	TGTGCCAGCAGCTTATATCCTTCCTACGAGCAGTACTTC
TRBV6-5	NA	TRBJ1-1	NA	CASSYTGTSNTEAFF	TGTGCCAGCAGTTACACAGGGACTTCTAACACTGAAGCTTTCTTT
TRBV7-9	few	TRBJ1-4	NA	CASSRLGEGEDEKLFF	TGTGCCAGCAGCCGCCTGGGGGAAGGAGAAGATGAAAAACTGTTTTTT
TRBV4-1	NA	TRBJ2-7	TRBD1	CASSQNGQAPYEQYF	TGCGCCAGCAGCCAAAACGGACAGGCCCCCTACGAGCAGTACTTC
TRBV18	few	TRBJ2-5	TRBD1	CASSQDRGRQETQYF	TGTGCCAGCTCCCAAGACAGGGGGCGGCAAGAGACCCAGTACTTC
TRBV25-1	NA	TRBJ1-2	NA	CASSDRGVGYTF	TGTGCCAGCAGTGACAGGGGCGTGGGCTACACCTTC
TRBV11-2	many	TRBJ1-2	NA	CASSFNYGYTF	TGTGCCAGCAGCTTTAACTATGGCTACACCTTC
TRBV28	once	TRBJ1-1	NA	CASSLEGDITEAFF	TGTGCCAGCAGTTTAGAGGGAGACATCACTGAAGCTTTCTTT
TRBV7-9	many	TRBJ2-3	NA	CASRSRRDSSTDTQYF	TGTGCCAGCAGATCTAGGAGGGACAGCAGCACAGATACGCAGTATTTT
TRBV10-3	few	TRBJ1-2	NA	CAISEDYGYTF	TGTGCCATCAGTGAGGACTATGGCTACACCTTC
TRBV30	NA	TRBJ1-6	TRBD1	CAWSGQGGEPLHF	TGTGCCTGGAGTGGACAGGGCGGTGAACCCCTCCACTTT